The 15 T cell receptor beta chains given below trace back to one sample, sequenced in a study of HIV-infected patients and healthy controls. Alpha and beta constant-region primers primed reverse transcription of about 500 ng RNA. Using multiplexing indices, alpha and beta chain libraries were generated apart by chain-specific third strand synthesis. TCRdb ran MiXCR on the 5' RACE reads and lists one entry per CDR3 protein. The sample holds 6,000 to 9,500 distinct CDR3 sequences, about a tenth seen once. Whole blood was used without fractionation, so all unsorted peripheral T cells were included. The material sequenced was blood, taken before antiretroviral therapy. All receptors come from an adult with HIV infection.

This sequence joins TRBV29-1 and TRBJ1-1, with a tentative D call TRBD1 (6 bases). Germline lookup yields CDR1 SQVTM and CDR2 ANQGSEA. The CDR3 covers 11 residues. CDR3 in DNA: TGCTCCGAGGGGGTGCGGACTGAAGCTTTCTTT. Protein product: CSEGVRTEAFF.

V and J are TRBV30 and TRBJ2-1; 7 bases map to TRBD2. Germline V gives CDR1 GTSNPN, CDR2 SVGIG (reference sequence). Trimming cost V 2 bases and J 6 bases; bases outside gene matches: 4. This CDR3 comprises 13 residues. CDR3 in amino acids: CAWSWGGPNEQFF. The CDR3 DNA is TGTGCCTGGAGTTGGGGGGGACCCAATGAGCAGTTCTTC.

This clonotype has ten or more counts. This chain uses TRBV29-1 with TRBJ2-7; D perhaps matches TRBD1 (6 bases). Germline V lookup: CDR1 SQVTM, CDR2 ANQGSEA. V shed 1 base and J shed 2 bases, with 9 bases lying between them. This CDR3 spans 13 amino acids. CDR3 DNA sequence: TGCAGCGTTGAAGGGGACACTCCCTACGAGCAGTACTTC. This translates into CSVEGDTPYEQYF.

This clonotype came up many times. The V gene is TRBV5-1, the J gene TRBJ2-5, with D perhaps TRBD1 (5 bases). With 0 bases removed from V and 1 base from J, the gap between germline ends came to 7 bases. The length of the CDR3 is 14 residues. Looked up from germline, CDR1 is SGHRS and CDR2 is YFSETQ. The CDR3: CASSLGQSQETQYF. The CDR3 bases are TGCGCCAGCAGCTTGGGACAGTCCCAAGAGACCCAGTACTTC.

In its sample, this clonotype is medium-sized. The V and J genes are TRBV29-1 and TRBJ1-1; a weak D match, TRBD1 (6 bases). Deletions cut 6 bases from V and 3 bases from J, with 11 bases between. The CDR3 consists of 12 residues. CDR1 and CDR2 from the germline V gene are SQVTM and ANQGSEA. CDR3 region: CSVQGADTEAFF. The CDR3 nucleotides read TGCAGCGTACAGGGAGCGGACACTGAAGCTTTCTTT.

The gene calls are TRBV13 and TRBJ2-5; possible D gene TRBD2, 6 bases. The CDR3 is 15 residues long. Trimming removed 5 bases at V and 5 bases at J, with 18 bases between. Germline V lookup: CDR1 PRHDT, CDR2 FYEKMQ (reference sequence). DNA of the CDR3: TGTGCCAGCAGCCCGACCGCGGGGAATGGGGAGACCCAGTACTTC. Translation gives CASSPTAGNGETQYF.

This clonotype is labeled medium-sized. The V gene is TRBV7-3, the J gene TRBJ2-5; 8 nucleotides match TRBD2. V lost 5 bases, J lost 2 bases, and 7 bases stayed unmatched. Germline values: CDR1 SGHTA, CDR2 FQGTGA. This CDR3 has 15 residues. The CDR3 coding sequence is TGTGCCAGCAGCCGTGGAATAGCGGGGCAAGAGACCCAGTACTTC. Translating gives CASSRGIAGQETQYF.

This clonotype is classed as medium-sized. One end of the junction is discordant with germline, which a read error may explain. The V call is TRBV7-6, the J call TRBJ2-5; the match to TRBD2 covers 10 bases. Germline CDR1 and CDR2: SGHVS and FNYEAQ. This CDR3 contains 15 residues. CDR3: CASRSGLAPQETQYF. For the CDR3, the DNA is TGTGCTAGCAGGTCGGGACTAGCGCCACAAGAGACCCAGTACTTC.

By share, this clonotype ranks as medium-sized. In DNA, the CDR3 is TGTGCCAGCAGTTTATCCACGGAACTCGGGCTGTTTTTT. This sequence encodes CASSLSTELGLFF. The genes are TRBV27 and TRBJ2-2; no firm D call. CDR1 and CDR2 (germline): MNHEY, SMNVEV (reference sequence). The V gene lost 0 bases and the J gene lost 13 bases, with 12 bases spanning the gap. The CDR3 is 13 amino acids.

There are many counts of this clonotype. The CDR3 DNA sequence: TGTGCCAGCAGTTTAGATGGGTTGTCCAATGAGCAGTTCTTC. It codes for CASSLDGLSNEQFF. The rearrangement joins TRBV12-3 or TRBV12-4 to TRBJ2-1; D not certain. V was shortened by 1 base and J by 6 bases, with 10 bases between the two germline ends. This CDR3 contains 14 residues.

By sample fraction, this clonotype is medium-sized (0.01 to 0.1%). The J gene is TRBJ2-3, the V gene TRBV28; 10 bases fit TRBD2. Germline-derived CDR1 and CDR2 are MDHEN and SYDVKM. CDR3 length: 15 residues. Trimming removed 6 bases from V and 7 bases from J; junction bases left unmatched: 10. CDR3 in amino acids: CASSLGTSDRNTQYF. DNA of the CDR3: TGTGCCAGCAGCCTCGGGACTAGCGATAGGAATACGCAGTATTTT.

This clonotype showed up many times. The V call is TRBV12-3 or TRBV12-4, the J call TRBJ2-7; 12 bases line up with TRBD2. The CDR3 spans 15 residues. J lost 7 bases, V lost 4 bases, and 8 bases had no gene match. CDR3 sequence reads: CASSSGLAGQVEQYF. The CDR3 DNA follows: TGTGCCAGCAGTTCCGGACTAGCGGGACAGGTAGAGCAGTACTTC.

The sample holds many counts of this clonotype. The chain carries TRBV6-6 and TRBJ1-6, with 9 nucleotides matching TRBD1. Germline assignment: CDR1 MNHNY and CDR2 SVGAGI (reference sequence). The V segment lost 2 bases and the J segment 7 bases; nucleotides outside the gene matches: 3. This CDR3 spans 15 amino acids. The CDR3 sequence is CASSYRDRGNSPLHF. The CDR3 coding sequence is TGTGCCAGCAGTTACAGAGACAGGGGGAATTCACCCCTCCACTTT.

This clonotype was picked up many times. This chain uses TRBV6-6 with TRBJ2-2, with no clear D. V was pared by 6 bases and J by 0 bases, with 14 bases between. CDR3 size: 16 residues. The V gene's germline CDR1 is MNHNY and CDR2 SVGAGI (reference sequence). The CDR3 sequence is CASSPTEFANTGELFF. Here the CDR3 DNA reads TGTGCCAGCAGCCCGACTGAGTTTGCGAACACCGGGGAGCTGTTTTTT.

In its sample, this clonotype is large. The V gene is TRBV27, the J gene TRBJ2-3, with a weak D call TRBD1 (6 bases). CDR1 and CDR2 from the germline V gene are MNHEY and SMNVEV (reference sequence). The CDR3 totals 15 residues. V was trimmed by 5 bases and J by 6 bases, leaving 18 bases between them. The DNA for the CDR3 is TGTGCCAGCAGTCTCTCCCGGTCCCAGGGGGATACGCAGTATTTT. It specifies CASSLSRSQGDTQYF.